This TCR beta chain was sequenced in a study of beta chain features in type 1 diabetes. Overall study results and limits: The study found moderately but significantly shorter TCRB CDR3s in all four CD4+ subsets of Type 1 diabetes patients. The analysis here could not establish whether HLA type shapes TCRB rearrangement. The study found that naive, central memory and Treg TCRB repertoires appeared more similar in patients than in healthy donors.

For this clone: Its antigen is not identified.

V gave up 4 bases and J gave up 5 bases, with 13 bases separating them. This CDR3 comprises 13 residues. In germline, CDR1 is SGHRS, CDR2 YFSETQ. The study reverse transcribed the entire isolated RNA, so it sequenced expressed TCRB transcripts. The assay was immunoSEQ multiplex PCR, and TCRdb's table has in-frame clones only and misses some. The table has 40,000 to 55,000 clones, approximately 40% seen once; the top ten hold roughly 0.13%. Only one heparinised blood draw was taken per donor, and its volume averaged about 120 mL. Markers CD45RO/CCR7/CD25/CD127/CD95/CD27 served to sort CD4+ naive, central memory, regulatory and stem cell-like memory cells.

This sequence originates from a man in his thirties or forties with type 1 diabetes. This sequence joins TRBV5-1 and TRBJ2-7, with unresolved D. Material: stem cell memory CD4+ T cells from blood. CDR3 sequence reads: CASSPVGNDEQYF. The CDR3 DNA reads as TGCGCCAGCAGCCCGGTGGGCAACGACGAGCAGTACTTC.